A single sample is the source of the 5 T cell receptor beta chains below, sequenced in a study of vaccination and CD4 T cells after COVID-19. Noted treatment: roughly 11-day PBMC culture with coronavirus spike peptide pools or control peptides (ViraFEST assay). These TCRs' antigens remain unknown. Sequencing of DNA taken from cultured CD4+ T cells relied on the Oncomine TCR Beta short-read assay. MiXCR was run by TCRdb on the PCR reads, yielding one entry per CDR3 protein. Here the sample spans 15,000 to 25,000 distinct CDR3 sequences, approximately 38% being singletons. The sequencing input was cultured CD4+ T cells from blood. Receptors were obtained from a human donor with COVID-19.

This clonotype has just a few counts. This chain joins TRBV29-1 and TRBJ2-5; perhaps D is TRBD1 or TRBD2 (5 bases each). Germline loops: CDR1 SQVTM, CDR2 ANQGSEA. V lost 4 bases to trimming and J lost 4 bases, with 13 bases between them. This CDR3 has 13 amino acids. The CDR3 DNA sequence: TGCAGCGTTGGGAGAGGGGTTGGAGAGACCCAGTACTTC. This sequence encodes CSVGRGVGETQYF.

This clonotype was seen a few times. The rearrangement links TRBV6-1 to TRBJ2-2; D is unresolved. The CDR3 loop spans 15 amino acids. CDR1 is MNHNS, CDR2 SASEGT, per germline. The V gene lost 8 bases and the J gene lost 2 bases, with 15 bases spanning the gap. The CDR3 bases are TGTGCCAGCGAGTCGGAGCTTAAAAACACCGGGGAGCTGTTTTTT. Protein sequence: CASESELKNTGELFF.

The chain carries TRBV30 and TRBJ1-6; D not resolved. The CDR3 has 14 residues. CDR1 is GTSNPN, CDR2 SVGIG, per germline (reference sequence). Deletions cut 0 bases from V and 4 bases from J, with 7 bases between. DNA of the CDR3: TGTGCCTGGAGTGTGGGTCCTTATAATTCACCCCTCCACTTT. It codes for CAWSVGPYNSPLHF.

On this clonotype itself: One junction end disagrees with the germline gene, perhaps due to a read error. The chain employs TRBV5-1 and TRBJ1-3; maybe TRBD1 (5 bases). The CDR3 is made up of 15 amino acids. CDR1 and CDR2 from the germline V gene are SGHRS and YFSETQ. CDR3 amino acids: CASSSGDHSGNIIYF. CDR3 nucleotides: TGCGCCAGCAGCTCTGGGGACCACTCTGGAAACATCATATATTTT. The whole variable domain, filled in from reference TRBV5-1 and TRBJ1-3, reads KAGVTQTPRYLIKTRGQQVTLSCSPISGHRSVSWYQQTPGQGLQFLFEYFSETQRNKGNFPGRFSGRQFSNSRSEMNVSTLELGDSALYLCASSSGDHSGNIIYFGEGSWLTVV.

The J gene is TRBJ1-5, the V gene TRBV5-8; D is undetermined. V lost 4 bases, J lost 2 bases, and 13 bases lay in between. The CDR3 is 15 amino acids. Germline assignment: CDR1 SGHTS and CDR2 YDEGEE. The CDR3 coding sequence is TGTGCCAGCAGCACCGGCCGGACTCGCAATCAGCCCCAGCATTTT. Amino acids: CASSTGRTRNQPQHF.